This T cell receptor beta chain is from a study of blood T cells in healthy people across ages. Note on this clonotype: The antigen is unknown.

Then a second PCR, running roughly 7 to 11 cycles, was carried out with a sample-barcoded 5' primer and a J-beta primer mix. MiXCR, run by TCRdb on the 5' RACE reads, gives a single entry per CDR3 protein. The repertoire consists of roughly 1.5 million distinct CDR3 sequences, with 35% to 45% occurring once and the leading ten covering 4%. The study, taken as a whole, reports: Per million T cells, TCR beta diversity dropped about linearly as age rose. PBMCs were not sorted, which prevented a conclusive comparison of naive versus antigen-experienced cells.

Isolation yielded PBMCs, at least 7 million per sample, in every case. Specimen: blood. The source is a woman aged 18-29 years in good health.

In DNA, the CDR3 is TGCAGACCGGACAGTAACTATGGCTACACCTTC. Translated: CRPDSNYGYTF. The V gene is TRBV20-1, the J gene TRBJ1-2, with D perhaps TRBD1 (6 bases). This CDR3 is built from 11 residues. Germline V gene lookup returns CDR1 DFQATT and CDR2 SNEGSKA (reference sequence).